This T cell receptor beta chain was sequenced for a study of shared clonotypes between healthy human individuals. Overall study findings and caveats: Measured sharing among donors was expected to vary with sequencing depth.

The junction had 8 bases not matched to a gene; V was cut back by 0 bases and J by 2 bases. The CDR3 is 18 amino acids. Germline V gene lookup returns CDR1 SGDLS and CDR2 YYNGEE. It was into CD45RA+ naive and CD45RA-negative memory subsets that the CD4+ cells were split. Replicate PCRs run on sorted subsets employed approximately 0.2 ug DNA, 25,000 to 35,000 T cell genomes. As originally analysed: Junction-only sequences without quality scores were provided by ImmunoSEQ, so filtering was different. Measured with immunoSEQ multiplex PCR; TCRdb has only the in-frame clones, and not every one. That table supplies the V and J calls and clone size; D and trimming were determined from the DNA. The repertoire includes roughly 1.5 million clones, 95% to 99% of them detected once, and roughly 0.45% sits in the top ten. As concerns this clone: What it recognizes is unknown.

The chain uses TRBV9 and TRBJ2-1; 10 bases agree with TRBD2. The sequenced material came from naive CD4+ T cells sorted from blood. Subset specified: CD45RA+ positively selected. This TCR came from a man aged 25 to 40 in good health. Here the CDR3 DNA reads TGTGCCAGCAGCGTAGGCCCTAGCGGGGGATCCCCCTACAATGAGCAGTTCTTC. Translating gives CASSVGPSGGSPYNEQFF. The full variable domain, its missing parts supplied by reference TRBV9 and TRBJ2-1, is DSGVTQTPKHLITATGQRVTLRCSPRSGDLSVYWYQQSLDQGLQFLIQYYNGEERAKGNILERFSAQQFPDLHSELNLSSLELGDSALYFCASSVGPSGGSPYNEQFFGPGTRLTVL.